This TCR beta chain derives from a study of shared clonotypes between healthy human individuals. About this clone itself: No antigen is known for it.

DNA at about 200 ng, roughly 30,000 T cell genomes, went into sorted-subset replicate PCRs. Using immunoSEQ multiplex PCR, the repertoire was profiled, and TCRdb retains in-frame clones only, with some absent. Among around 1.4 million clones listed, approximately 98.5% were seen once. The study, taken as a whole, reports: Clonotypes that were shared across a few donors made up roughly 5% of naive CD4 clonotypes.

Sequencing was done on a sample of naive CD4+ T cells sorted from blood. Sample subset: CD45RA+ positively selected. The source of this sequence is a man aged 25 to 45 in good health.

The CDR3 DNA reads TGTGCCAGTAGTGACCTACGACAAGTCGAGCAGTACTTC. It yields the protein CASSDLRQVEQYF. The chain combines TRBV19 with TRBJ2-7, with D unclear. This CDR3 is built from 13 residues. Germline V gene lookup returns CDR1 LNHDA and CDR2 SQIVND (reference sequence). V was clipped by 5 bases and J by 6 bases, with 14 bases between them.